This T cell receptor (beta chain) was retrieved from a study of siplizumab effects on memory and regulatory T cells. General study results and limits: Sequences that were alloreactive and traceable to unstimulated CD4+ memory cells were significantly reduced by siplizumab. The alloresponse seemed to draw substantially on naive T cells, which appeared more diverse than memory cells. Assignment of a naive or memory phenotype failed for roughly 80-97% of the proliferating CD4+ or CD8+ clones.

Regarding this clone: Its antigen remains unidentified. The germline gene is not matched at one end of the junction; a read error may be the cause.

Germline V gives CDR1 SSHAT, CDR2 FNYEAQ (reference sequence). The CDR3 has 15 residues. Libraries were prepared by immunoSEQ multiplex PCR; TCRdb keeps only in-frame clonotypes and omits some of them. This sample has around 26,000 clones, with approximately 82% found just once. Material for sequencing was memory CD4+ T cells sorted from blood. The chain couples TRBV7-7 to TRBJ2-1; 13 nucleotides agree with TRBD2. The sequence was collected from a human donor in good health. The CDR3 protein is CASSRLAGGLGEQFF. For the CDR3, the DNA is TGTGCTAGCAGCCGACTAGCGGGAGGTCTGGGTGAGCAGTTCTTC.